The present entry profiles one TCR beta chain with its context. Trimming pared 4 bases from V and 5 bases from J, leaving 21 bases between. Germline V lookup: CDR1 LNHDA, CDR2 SQIVND (reference sequence). There are 17 residues in the CDR3. This table comes from immunoSEQ multiplex PCR, and its TCRdb copy is limited to in-frame clones, with some not included. The sample contains tens of thousands of clones, roughly 80% of which appear only once. This entry belongs to a study of PD-1 blockade in mismatch repair-deficient tumors. The chain is built from TRBV19 and TRBJ2-1; D possibly corresponds to TRBD1 (6 bases). The source is an adult with mismatch repair-deficient cancer. The sequencing used peripheral blood, collected 2 weeks after starting pembrolizumab. The DNA of the CDR3 is TGTGCCAGTAGTACCTCCCACAGGGAACCCGCACACAATGAGCAGTTCTTC. It translates to CASSTSHREPAHNEQFF.